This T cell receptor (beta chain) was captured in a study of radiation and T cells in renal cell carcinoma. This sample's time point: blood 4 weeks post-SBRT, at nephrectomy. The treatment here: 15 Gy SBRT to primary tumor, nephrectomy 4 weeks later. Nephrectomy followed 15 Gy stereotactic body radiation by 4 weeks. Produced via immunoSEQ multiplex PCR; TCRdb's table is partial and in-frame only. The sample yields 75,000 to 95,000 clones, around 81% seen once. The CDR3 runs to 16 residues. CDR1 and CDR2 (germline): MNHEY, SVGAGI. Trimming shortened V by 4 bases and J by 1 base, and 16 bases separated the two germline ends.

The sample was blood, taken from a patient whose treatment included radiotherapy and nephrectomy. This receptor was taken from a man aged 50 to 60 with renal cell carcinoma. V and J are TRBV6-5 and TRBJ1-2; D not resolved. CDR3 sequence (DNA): TGTGCCAGCAGTTCTGGAGGCGCTAACCATAACTATGGCTACACCTTC. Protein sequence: CASSSGGANHNYGYTF.